This T cell receptor (beta chain) was sequenced in a study of T cells after somatic rescue of genetic block. Clones were read by immunoSEQ multiplex PCR, and TCRdb kept only the in-frame ones, dropping some. The sample has 110,000 or so clones, 75% to 95% seen once; the top ten hold about 1.5%. V lost 7 bases and J 2 bases, leaving 13 bases between the germline ends. The CDR3 sequence is 14 residues long. Germline V gene sequence: CDR1 LNHDA, CDR2 SQIVND (reference sequence). The clonotype originates from a woman between 18 and 30 years old. The chain has TRBV19 and TRBJ2-3, with D possibly being TRBD1 or TRBD2 (5 bases each). The source material was peripheral blood mononuclear cells (PBMCs). In DNA form, the CDR3 reads TGTGCCAGTACCGTGGGACCTGACACAGATACGCAGTATTTT. It yields the protein CASTVGPDTDTQYF.